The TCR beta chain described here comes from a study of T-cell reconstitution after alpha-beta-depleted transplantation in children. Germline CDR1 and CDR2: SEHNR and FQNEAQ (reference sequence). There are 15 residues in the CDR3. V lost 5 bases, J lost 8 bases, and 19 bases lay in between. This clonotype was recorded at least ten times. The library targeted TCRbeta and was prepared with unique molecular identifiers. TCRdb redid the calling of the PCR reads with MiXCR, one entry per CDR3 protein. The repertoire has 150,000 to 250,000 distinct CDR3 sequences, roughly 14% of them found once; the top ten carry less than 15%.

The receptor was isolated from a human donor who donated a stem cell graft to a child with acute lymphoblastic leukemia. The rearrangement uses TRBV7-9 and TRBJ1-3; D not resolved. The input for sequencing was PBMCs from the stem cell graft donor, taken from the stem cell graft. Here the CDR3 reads CASSPRMEGQDTIYF. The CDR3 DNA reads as TGTGCCAGCAGCCCCCGAATGGAGGGCCAAGACACCATATATTTT.